This T cell receptor (beta chain) was obtained from a study of T cell changes during pregnancy in multiple sclerosis. Trimming took 1 base from V and 6 from J, leaving 5 bases between them. Germline V gene data show CDR1 as SGHKS and CDR2 as YYEKEE (reference sequence). The CDR3 has 11 amino acids. Some clones are missing from TCRdb's copy, which holds only in-frame ones; the method was immunoSEQ multiplex PCR. The sample consists of about 20,000 clones, more than 85% of them appearing once. The origin of this receptor is a female donor in good health, enrolled as a control in a pregnancy study. The genes are TRBV5-5 and TRBJ2-7; D not resolved. Sequencing was performed on CD8+ T cells from peripheral blood mononuclear cells, taken after pregnancy. The CDR3 reads CASSLSREQYF. CDR3 bases: TGTGCCAGCAGCTTGTCGCGCGAGCAGTACTTC.